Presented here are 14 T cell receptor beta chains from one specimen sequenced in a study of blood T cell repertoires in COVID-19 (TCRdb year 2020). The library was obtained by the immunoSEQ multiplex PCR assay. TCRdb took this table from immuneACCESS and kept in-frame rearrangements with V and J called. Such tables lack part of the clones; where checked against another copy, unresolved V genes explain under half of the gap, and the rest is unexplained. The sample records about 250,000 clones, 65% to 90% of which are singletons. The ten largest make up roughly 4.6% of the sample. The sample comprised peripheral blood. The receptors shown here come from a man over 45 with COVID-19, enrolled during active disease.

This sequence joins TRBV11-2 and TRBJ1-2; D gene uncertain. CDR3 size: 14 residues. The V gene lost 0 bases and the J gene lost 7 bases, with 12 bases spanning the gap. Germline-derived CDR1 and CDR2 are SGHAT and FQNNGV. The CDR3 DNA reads TGTGCCAGCAGCTTAGACAGGAAGATCGGTGGCTACACCTTC. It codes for CASSLDRKIGGYTF.

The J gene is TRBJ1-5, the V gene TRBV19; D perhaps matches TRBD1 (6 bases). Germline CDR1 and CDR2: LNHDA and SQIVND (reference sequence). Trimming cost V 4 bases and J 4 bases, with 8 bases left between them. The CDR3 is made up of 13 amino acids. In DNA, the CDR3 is TGTGCCAGTAGTAGGGACAAAAATCAGCCCCAGCATTTT. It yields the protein CASSRDKNQPQHF.

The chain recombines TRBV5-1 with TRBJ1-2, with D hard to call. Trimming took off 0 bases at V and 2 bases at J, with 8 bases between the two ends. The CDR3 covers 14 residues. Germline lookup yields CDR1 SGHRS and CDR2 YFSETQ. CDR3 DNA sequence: TGCGCCAGCAGCTTGGTTGCAGGCAACTATGGCTACACCTTC. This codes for CASSLVAGNYGYTF. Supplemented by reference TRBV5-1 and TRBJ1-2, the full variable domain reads KAGVTQTPRYLIKTRGQQVTLSCSPISGHRSVSWYQQTPGQGLQFLFEYFSETQRNKGNFPGRFSGRQFSNSRSEMNVSTLELGDSALYLCASSLVAGNYGYTFGSGTRLTVV.

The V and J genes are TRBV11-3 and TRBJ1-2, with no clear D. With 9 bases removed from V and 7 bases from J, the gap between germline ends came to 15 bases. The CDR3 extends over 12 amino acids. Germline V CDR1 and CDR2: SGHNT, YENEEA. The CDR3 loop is CARRSRGPGYTF. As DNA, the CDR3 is TGTGCCAGGCGGTCGCGGGGTCCTGGCTACACCTTC.

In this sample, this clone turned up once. CDR3 in DNA: TGTGCCAGTAGTATAAGGACTGATAATCAGCCCCAGCATTTT. Its protein is CASSIRTDNQPQHF. The V and J genes are TRBV19 and TRBJ1-5; D remains unclear. The ends were cut back, 2 bases at V and 4 bases at J, with 9 bases in the middle. This CDR3 contains 14 residues. Germline V gives CDR1 LNHDA, CDR2 SQIVND (reference sequence).

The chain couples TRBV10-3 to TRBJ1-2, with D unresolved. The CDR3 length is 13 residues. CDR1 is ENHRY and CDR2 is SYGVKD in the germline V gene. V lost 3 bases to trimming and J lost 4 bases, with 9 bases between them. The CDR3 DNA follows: TGTGCCATCAGTGATGGGCCCCGCTATGGCTACACCTTC. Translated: CAISDGPRYGYTF.

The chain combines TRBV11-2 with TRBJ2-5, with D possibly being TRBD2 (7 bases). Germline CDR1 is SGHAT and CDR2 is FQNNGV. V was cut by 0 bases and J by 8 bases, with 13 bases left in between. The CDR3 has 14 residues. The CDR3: CASSLEWGGPTQYF. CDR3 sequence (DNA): TGTGCCAGCAGCTTAGAGTGGGGGGGGCCCACCCAGTACTTC.

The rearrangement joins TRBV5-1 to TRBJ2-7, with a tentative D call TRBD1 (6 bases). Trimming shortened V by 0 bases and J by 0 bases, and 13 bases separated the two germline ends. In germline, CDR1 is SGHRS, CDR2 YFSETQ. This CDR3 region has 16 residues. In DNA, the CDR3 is TGCGCCAGCAGCTTGGCCGGGCAGGGGATCTCCTACGAGCAGTACTTC. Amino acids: CASSLAGQGISYEQYF.

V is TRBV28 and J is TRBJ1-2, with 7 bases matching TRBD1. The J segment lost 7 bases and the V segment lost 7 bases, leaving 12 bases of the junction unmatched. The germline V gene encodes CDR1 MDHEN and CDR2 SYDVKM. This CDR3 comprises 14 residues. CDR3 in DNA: TGTGCCAGCACCGAGGGGGCAACGAGGGGTGGCTACACCTTC. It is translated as CASTEGATRGGYTF.

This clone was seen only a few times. The CDR3 loop is CASSIVGRVRDGELFF. In nucleotides, the CDR3 is TGTGCCAGTAGTATAGTAGGCAGGGTTCGTGACGGGGAGCTGTTTTTT. This chain uses TRBV19 with TRBJ2-2; D perhaps matches TRBD1 (5 bases). The CDR3 totals 16 residues. The germline CDR1 and CDR2 sequences are LNHDA and SQIVND (reference sequence). Between the trimmed V and J ends, which lost 1 base and 7 bases, there was a span of 16 bases.

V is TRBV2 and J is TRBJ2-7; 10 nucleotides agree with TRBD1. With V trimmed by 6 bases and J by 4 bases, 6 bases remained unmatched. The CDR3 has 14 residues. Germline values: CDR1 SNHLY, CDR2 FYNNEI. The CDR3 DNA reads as TGTGCCAGCAGGACAGGGGGCATGACTTACGAGCAGTACTTC. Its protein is CASRTGGMTYEQYF.

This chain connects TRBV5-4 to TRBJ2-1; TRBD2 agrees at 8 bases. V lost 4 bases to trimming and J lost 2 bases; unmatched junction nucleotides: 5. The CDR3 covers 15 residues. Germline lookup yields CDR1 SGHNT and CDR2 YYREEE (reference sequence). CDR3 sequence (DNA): TGTGCCAGCAGCCCCGGGGGGGCAGCCTACAATGAGCAGTTCTTC. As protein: CASSPGGAAYNEQFF.

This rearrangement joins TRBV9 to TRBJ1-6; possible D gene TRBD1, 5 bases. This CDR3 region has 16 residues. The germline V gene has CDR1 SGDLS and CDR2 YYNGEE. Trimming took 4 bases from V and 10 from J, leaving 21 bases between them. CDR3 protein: CASSPNWGGSVSPLHF. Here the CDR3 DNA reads TGTGCCAGCAGCCCTAACTGGGGGGGTTCAGTATCACCCCTCCACTTT.

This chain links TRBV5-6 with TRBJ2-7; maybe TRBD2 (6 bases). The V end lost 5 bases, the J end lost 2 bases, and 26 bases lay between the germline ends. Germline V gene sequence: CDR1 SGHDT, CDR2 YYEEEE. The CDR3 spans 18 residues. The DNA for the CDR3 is TGTGCCAGCAGTCGACCTCTAGCGACGGGGCCCGTAACCTACGAGCAGTACTTC. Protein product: CASSRPLATGPVTYEQYF.